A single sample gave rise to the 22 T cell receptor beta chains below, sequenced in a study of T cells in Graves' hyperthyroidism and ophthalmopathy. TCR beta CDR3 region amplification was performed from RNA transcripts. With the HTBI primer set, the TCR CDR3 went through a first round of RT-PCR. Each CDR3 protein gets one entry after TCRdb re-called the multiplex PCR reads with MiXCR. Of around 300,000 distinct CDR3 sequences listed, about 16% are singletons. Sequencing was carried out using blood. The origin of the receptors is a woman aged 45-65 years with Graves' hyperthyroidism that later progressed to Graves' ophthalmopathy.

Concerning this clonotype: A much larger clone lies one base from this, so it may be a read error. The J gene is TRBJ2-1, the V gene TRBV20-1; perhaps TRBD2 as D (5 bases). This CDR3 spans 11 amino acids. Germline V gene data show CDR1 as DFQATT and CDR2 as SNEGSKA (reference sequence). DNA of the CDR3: TGCGGTGCTAGCAGATACAATGAGCAGTTCTTC. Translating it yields CGASRYNEQFF.

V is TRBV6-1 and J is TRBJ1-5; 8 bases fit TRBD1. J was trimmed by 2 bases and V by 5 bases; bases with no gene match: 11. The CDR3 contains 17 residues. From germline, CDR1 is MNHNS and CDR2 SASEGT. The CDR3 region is CASSKNRGGWRNQPQHF. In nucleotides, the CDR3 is TGTGCCAGCAGTAAAAACAGGGGGGGGTGGCGCAATCAGCCCCAGCATTTT.

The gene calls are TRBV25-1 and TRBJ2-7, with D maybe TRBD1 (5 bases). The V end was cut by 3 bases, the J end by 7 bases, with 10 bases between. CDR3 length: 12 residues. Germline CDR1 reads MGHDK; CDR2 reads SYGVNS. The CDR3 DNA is TGTGCCAGCAGTGATCAGGGTGAAGAGCAGTACTTC. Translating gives CASSDQGEEQYF.

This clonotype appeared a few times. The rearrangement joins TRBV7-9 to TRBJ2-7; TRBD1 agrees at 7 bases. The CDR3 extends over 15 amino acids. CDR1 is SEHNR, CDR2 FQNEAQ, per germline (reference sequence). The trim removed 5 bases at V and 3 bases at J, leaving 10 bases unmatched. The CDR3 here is CASSPLDRPIYEQYF. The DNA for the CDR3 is TGTGCCAGCAGCCCATTGGACAGGCCAATCTACGAGCAGTACTTC.

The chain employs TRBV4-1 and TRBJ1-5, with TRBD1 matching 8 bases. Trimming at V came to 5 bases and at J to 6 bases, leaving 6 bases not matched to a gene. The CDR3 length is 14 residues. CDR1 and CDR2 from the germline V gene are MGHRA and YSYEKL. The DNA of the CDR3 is TGCGCCAGCAGCTCTCGACAGGGGAGTCAGCCCCAGCATTTT. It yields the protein CASSSRQGSQPQHF.

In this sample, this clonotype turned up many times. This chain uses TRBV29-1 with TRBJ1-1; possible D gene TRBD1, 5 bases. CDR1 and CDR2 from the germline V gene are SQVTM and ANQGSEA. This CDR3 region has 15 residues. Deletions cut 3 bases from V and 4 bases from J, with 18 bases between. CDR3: CSVEEGIRRGTEAFF. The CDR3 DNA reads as TGCAGCGTTGAGGAGGGTATTAGGAGGGGCACTGAAGCTTTCTTT.

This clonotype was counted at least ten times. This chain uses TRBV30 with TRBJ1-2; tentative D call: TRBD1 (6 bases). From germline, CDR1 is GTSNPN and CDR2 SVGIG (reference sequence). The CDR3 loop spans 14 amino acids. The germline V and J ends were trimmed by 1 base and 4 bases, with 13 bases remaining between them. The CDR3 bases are TGTGCCTGGAGTGGGTTGGACAGAAGCTATGGCTACACCTTC. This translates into CAWSGLDRSYGYTF. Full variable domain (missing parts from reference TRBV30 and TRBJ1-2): SQTIHQWPATLVQPVGSPLSLECTVEGTSNPNLYWYRQAAGRGLQLLFYSVGIGQISSEVPQNLSASRPQDRQFILSSKKLLLSDSGFYLCAWSGLDRSYGYTFGSGTRLTVV.

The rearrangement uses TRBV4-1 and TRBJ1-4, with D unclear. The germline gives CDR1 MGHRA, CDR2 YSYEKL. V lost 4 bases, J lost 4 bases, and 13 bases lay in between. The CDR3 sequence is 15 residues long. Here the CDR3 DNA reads TGCGCCAGCAGCCCCTCCTCCCGGGATAATGAAAAACTGTTTTTT. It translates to CASSPSSRDNEKLFF.

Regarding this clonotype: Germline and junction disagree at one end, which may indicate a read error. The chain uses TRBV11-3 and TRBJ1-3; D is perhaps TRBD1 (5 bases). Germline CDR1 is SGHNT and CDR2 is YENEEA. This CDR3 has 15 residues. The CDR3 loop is CANSLAGSSGNTIYF. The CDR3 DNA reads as TGTGCCAACAGCTTAGCAGGGAGCTCTGGAAACACCATATATTTT. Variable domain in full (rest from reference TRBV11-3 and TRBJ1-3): EAGVVQSPRYKIIEKKQPVAFWCNPISGHNTLYWYLQNLGQGPELLIRYENEEAVDDSQLPKDRFSAERLKGVDSTLKIQPAELGDSAVYLCANSLAGSSGNTIYFGEGSWLTVV.

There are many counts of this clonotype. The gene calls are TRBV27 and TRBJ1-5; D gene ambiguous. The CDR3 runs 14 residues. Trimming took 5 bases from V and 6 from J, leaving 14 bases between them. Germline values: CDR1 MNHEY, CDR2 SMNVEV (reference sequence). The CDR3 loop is CASSPSRRSQPQHF. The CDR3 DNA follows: TGTGCCAGCAGTCCCTCGCGCAGGTCTCAGCCCCAGCATTTT.

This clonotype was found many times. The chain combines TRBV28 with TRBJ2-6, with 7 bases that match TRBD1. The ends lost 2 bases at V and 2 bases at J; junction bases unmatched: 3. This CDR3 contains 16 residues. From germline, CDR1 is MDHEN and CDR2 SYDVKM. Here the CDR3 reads CASSLQGQTGANVLTF. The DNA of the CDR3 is TGTGCCAGCAGTTTACAGGGACAGACTGGGGCCAACGTCCTGACTTTC.

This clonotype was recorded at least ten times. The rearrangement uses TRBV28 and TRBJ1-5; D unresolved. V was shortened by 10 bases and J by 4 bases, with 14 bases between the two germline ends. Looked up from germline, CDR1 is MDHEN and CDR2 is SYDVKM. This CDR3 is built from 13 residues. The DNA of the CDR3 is TGTGCCACCCGGGGTGAATGGAATCAGCCCCAGCATTTT. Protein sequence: CATRGEWNQPQHF.

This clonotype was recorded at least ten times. This CDR3 reads CARSSGTGGYQETQYF. In nucleotides, the CDR3 is TGTGCCAGATCTTCCGGGACAGGGGGGTACCAAGAGACCCAGTACTTC. The chain carries TRBV6-1 and TRBJ2-5; 11 bases are shared with TRBD1. There are 16 residues in the CDR3. Losses at the gene ends were 9 bases for V and 0 bases for J; bases not matched to a gene: 9. Germline V gene lookup returns CDR1 MNHNS and CDR2 SASEGT.

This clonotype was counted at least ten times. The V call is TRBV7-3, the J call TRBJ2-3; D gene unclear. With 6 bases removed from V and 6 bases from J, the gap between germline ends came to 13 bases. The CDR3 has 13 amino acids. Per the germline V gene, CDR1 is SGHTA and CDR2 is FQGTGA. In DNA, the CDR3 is TGTGCCAGCAGACACACCTTGGGGGATACGCAGTATTTT. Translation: CASRHTLGDTQYF.

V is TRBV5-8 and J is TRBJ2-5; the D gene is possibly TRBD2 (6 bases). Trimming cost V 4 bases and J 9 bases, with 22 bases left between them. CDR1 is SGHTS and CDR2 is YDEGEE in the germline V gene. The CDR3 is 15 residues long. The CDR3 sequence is CASSGSGGRGGAQYF. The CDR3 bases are TGTGCCAGCAGCGGGTCCGGAGGGCGAGGAGGGGCCCAGTACTTC.

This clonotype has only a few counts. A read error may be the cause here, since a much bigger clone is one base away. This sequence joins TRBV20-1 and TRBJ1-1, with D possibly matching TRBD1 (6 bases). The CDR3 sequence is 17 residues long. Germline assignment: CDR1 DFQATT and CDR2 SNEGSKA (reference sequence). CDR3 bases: TGCAGTGCTAGGGCCAGCACGGTACAGGGCTCGATCACTGAAGCTCTCTTT. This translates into CSARASTVQGSITEALF.

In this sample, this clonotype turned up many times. The CDR3 DNA reads TGTGCCAGCTCACCTGAGTCGCGGGAGACCCAGTACTTC. Translation gives CASSPESRETQYF. The chain carries TRBV18 and TRBJ2-5; D is undetermined. The CDR3 length is 13 residues. The germline V and J ends were trimmed by 3 bases and 5 bases, with 10 bases remaining between them. The germline V gene encodes CDR1 KGHSH and CDR2 LQKENI.

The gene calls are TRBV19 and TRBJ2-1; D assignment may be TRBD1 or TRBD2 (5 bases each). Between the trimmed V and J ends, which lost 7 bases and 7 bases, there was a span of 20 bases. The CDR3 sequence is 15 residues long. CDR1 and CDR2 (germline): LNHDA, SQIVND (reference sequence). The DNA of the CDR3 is TGTGCCAGTACCCCTCGCGTCGGGGCTAGGAATGAGCAGTTCTTC. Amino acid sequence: CASTPRVGARNEQFF.

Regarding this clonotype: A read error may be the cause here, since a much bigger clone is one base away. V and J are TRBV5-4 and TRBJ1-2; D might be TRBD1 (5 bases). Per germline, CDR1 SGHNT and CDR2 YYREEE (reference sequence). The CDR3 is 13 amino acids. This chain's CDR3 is CASSPSREYVYTF. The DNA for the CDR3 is TGTGCCAGCAGCCCATCCAGGGAGTATGTCTACACCTTC.

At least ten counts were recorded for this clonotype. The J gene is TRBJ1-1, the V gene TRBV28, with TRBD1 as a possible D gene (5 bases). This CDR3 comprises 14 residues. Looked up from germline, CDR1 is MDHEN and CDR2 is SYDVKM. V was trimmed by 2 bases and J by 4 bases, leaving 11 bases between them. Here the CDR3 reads CASSLPGLITEAFF. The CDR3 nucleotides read TGTGCCAGCAGTTTACCGGGGCTCATCACTGAAGCTTTCTTT. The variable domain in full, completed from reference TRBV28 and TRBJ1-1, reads DVKVTQSSRYLVKRTGEKVFLECVQDMDHENMFWYRQDPGLGLRLIYFSYDVKMKEKGDIPEGYSVSREKKERFSLILESASTNQTSMYLCASSLPGLITEAFFGQGTRLTVV.

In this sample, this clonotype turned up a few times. In DNA, the CDR3 is TGTGCCAGCAGTTACTCACCCACTTGGGATCAGCCCCAGCATTTT. Its translation: CASSYSPTWDQPQHF. The rearrangement joins TRBV6-5 to TRBJ1-5; D remains ambiguous. The CDR3 has 15 amino acids. V lost 0 bases and J lost 5, with 11 bases in between. Per the germline V gene, CDR1 is MNHEY and CDR2 is SVGAGI.

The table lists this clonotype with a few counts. The chain's CDR3 is CSLSPGGYGYTF. The CDR3 region has the DNA TGCAGTCTTAGCCCGGGGGGCTATGGCTACACCTTC. The chain carries TRBV20-1 and TRBJ1-2; D is perhaps TRBD1 (5 bases). This CDR3 contains 12 residues. Germline loops: CDR1 DFQATT, CDR2 SNEGSKA (reference sequence). V lost 8 bases to trimming and J lost 4 bases, with 14 bases between them.